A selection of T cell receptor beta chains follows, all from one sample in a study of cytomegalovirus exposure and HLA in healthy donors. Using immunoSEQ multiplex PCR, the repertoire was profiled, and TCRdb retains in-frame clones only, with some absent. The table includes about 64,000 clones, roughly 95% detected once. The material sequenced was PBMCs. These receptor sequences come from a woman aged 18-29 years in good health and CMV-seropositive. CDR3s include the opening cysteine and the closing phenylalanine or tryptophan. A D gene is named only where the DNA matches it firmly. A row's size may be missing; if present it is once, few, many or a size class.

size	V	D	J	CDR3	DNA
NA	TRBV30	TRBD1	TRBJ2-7	CAWSVRGGLEQYF	TGTGCCTGGAGTGTCAGAGGGGGCCTGGAGCAGTACTTC
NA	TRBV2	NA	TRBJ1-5	CASSEFRNQPQHF	TGTGCCAGCAGTGAATTCCGGAATCAGCCCCAGCATTTT
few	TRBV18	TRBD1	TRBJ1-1	CASSPPRTGGFTEAFF	TGTGCCAGCTCACCACCGAGGACAGGGGGCTTCACTGAAGCTTTCTTT
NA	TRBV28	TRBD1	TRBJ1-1	CASSPPQGVSTEAFF	TGTGCCAGCAGCCCTCCTCAGGGGGTAAGCACTGAAGCTTTCTTT
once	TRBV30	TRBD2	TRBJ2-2	CAWGGTIFNGELFF	TGTGCCTGGGGAGGGACTATATTTAATGGGGAGCTGTTTTTT
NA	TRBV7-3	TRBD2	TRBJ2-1	CASSSSSGGWDEQFF	TGTGCCAGCAGCTCTTCTAGCGGGGGTTGGGATGAGCAGTTCTTC
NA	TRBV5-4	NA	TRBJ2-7	CASSLDLYEQYF	TGTGCCAGCAGCTTGGACCTATACGAGCAGTACTTC
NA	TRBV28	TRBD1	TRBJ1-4	CASSFTGETNEKLFF	TGTGCCAGCAGTTTCACAGGGGAAACTAATGAAAAACTGTTTTTT
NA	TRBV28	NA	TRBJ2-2	CASTGQLSNTGELFF	TGTGCCAGCACCGGACAGCTTTCTAACACCGGGGAGCTGTTTTTT
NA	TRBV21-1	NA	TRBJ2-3	CASSKALSSGGPSSTDTQYF	TGTGCCAGCAGCAAAGCGCTTAGTAGCGGGGGGCCTTCTAGCACAGATACGCAGTATTTT
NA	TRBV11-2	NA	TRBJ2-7	CASSFEAPMEQYF	TGTGCCAGCAGCTTCGAGGCTCCCATGGAGCAGTACTTC
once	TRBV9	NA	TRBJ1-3	CASSFQRNTIYF	TGTGCCAGCAGCTTCCAGAGAAACACCATATATTTT